The source of this T cell receptor beta chain is a study of cytomegalovirus exposure and HLA in healthy donors. Study-wide background: Per a later analysis, the approximately 620 first-cohort and 110 or so validation repertoires shared one platform. Study-level findings and limits: The authors enumerated some 160 TCR beta chains as linked to cytomegalovirus. The tendency of first-cohort TCR clusters to co-occur in the 100 to 150 validation repertoires was identified by a subsequent analysis.

The donors were part of the validation cohort, which consisted of over a hundred subjects and was separate from the first cohort of about 670 subjects. On this clone itself: Its specificity is not known.

The assay was immunoSEQ multiplex PCR, and TCRdb's table has in-frame clones only and misses some. The table lists more than 250,000 clones, roughly 87% of them singletons. Germline trimming cut 0 bases from V and 6 bases from J; bases unmatched to any gene: 13. This CDR3 comprises 19 residues. Germline V CDR1 and CDR2: LGHNA, YSLEER. The chain carries TRBV4-3 and TRBJ2-2, with 10 bases fitting TRBD2. The sample consisted of PBMCs. The origin of this receptor is a woman younger than 45 in good health and CMV-seropositive. The CDR3 is CASSQDPLTSGYPAGELFF. The CDR3 DNA reads as TGCGCCAGCAGCCAAGACCCTCTGACTAGCGGGTACCCGGCCGGGGAGCTGTTTTTT.